The clone carrying this T cell receptor (beta chain) came up a few times. What it recognizes is unknown. As every portion of the isolated RNA was reverse transcribed, the sequencing read expressed TCRB transcripts. This table comes from immunoSEQ multiplex PCR, and its TCRdb copy is limited to in-frame clones, with some not included. This sample carries 140,000 or so clones, less than 11% of them seen once, and the ten largest clones take about 1.3%. These data belong to a study of beta chain features in type 1 diabetes. Study in general: Healthy donors resembled patients in age, gender and cell yields. Whole-study results and caveats: Shorter TCRB CDR3s, moderately but significantly so, marked every one of the four CD4+ subsets in Type 1 diabetes patients. Resolution of whether HLA type affects TCRB rearrangement was not achieved here.

The origin of this receptor is a man aged 18 to 30 in good health. Source material: naive CD4+ T cells from blood.

The CDR3 sequence: CASSQAVIGSTGSNEQYF. CDR3 nucleotides: TGCGCCAGCAGCCAAGCCGTTATTGGGTCAACAGGGTCGAACGAGCAGTACTTC. The chain carries TRBV4-3 and TRBJ2-7; possibly TRBD1 for D (6 bases). This CDR3 comprises 18 residues. The germline V and J ends were trimmed by 1 base and 5 bases, with 24 bases remaining between them. Germline-derived CDR1 and CDR2 are LGHNA and YSLEER.